Presented here are 9 T cell receptor beta chains from one specimen sequenced in a study of T cells in Graves' hyperthyroidism and ophthalmopathy. The CDR3 regions of TCR beta were amplified from RNA transcripts. TCR CDR3 regions were first amplified by RT-PCR with HTBI primers. TCRdb re-called the multiplex PCR reads with MiXCR, one entry per CDR3 protein. The table has 350,000 or so distinct CDR3 sequences, about a sixth seen once. Material for sequencing was blood. Receptor source: a woman in her forties with Graves' ophthalmopathy.

This chain connects TRBV30 to TRBJ2-5; D not resolved. The CDR3 covers 15 residues. Trimming left V 0 bases short and J 2 bases short, with 13 bases between. Germline CDR1 reads GTSNPN; CDR2 reads SVGIG (reference sequence). The CDR3 sequence is CAWSVGQAAQETQYF. CDR3 nucleotides: TGTGCCTGGAGTGTAGGTCAGGCAGCGCAAGAGACCCAGTACTTC. The complete variable domain, with remaining parts taken from reference TRBV30 and TRBJ2-5, reads SQTIHQWPATLVQPVGSPLSLECTVEGTSNPNLYWYRQAAGRGLQLLFYSVGIGQISSEVPQNLSASRPQDRQFILSSKKLLLSDSGFYLCAWSVGQAAQETQYFGPGTRLLVL.

Ten or more counts support this clonotype. The CDR3 nucleotides read TGTGCCAGCAGTTTGGGACTAGCGGGAGGGTACCGGGAGCTGTTTTTT. Translating it yields CASSLGLAGGYRELFF. The chain recombines TRBV27 with TRBJ2-2, with TRBD2 matching over 16 bases. Trimming cost V 3 bases and J 9 bases; bases outside gene matches: 4. Germline V gene sequence: CDR1 MNHEY, CDR2 SMNVEV (reference sequence). The CDR3 sequence is 16 residues long.

The chain combines TRBV11-2 with TRBJ1-2, with D tentatively TRBD1 (6 bases). The CDR3 consists of 13 residues. CDR1 and CDR2 from the germline V gene are SGHAT and FQNNGV. Trimming took off 8 bases at V and 0 bases at J, with 10 bases between the two ends. In nucleotides, the CDR3 is TGTGCCAGCTCGGGGGGGCCTAACTATGGCTACACCTTC. As protein: CASSGGPNYGYTF.

The genes are TRBV28 and TRBJ1-5; TRBD1 agrees at 9 bases. The ends lost 8 bases at V and 1 base at J; junction bases unmatched: 12. Looked up from germline, CDR1 is MDHEN and CDR2 is SYDVKM. The CDR3 contains 17 residues. The CDR3 here is CASAGTGFRTSNQPQHF. The CDR3 DNA is TGTGCCAGCGCTGGGACAGGGTTTCGAACGAGCAATCAGCCCCAGCATTTT.

This clonotype has at least ten counts. J is TRBJ2-7 and V is TRBV25-1; tentative D call: TRBD2 (6 bases). The CDR3 is 15 residues long. Germline V gene sequence: CDR1 MGHDK, CDR2 SYGVNS. Trimming took off 0 bases at V and 2 bases at J, with 11 bases between the two ends. The CDR3 region has the DNA TGTGCCAGCAGTGAATATTTCGGGGGACCCTACGAGCAGTACTTC. Encoded protein: CASSEYFGGPYEQYF.

This clonotype was recorded many times. The J gene is TRBJ2-7, the V gene TRBV6-2 or TRBV6-3; 11 bases are a match to TRBD2. With 7 bases clipped from V and 0 bases from J, the junction kept 5 bases outside the gene matches. The CDR3 covers 15 residues. The germline V gene encodes CDR1 MNHEY and CDR2 SVGEGT. DNA for the CDR3: TGTGCCAGCAACCCACTAGCGGGAGACTCCTACGAGCAGTACTTC. It is translated as CASNPLAGDSYEQYF.

The genes are TRBV4-1 and TRBJ2-7, with TRBD2 matching over 11 bases. The CDR3 is 20 amino acids. The trim removed 1 base at V and 3 bases at J, leaving 17 bases unmatched. Per the germline V gene, CDR1 is MGHRA and CDR2 is YSYEKL. CDR3: CASSQGAVAGGPMFDYEQYF. The CDR3 DNA is TGCGCCAGCAGCCAAGGGGCGGTAGCGGGAGGGCCGATGTTTGACTACGAGCAGTACTTC.

This clonotype has a single count. The chain carries TRBV6-2 or TRBV6-3 and TRBJ2-7; the D is unclear. V lost 6 bases to trimming and J lost 0 bases, with 12 bases between them. Germline assignment: CDR1 MNHEY and CDR2 SVGEGT. This CDR3 comprises 14 residues. CDR3 in amino acids: CASRPESHSYEQYF. The CDR3 DNA reads TGTGCCAGCAGGCCAGAGTCCCACTCCTACGAGCAGTACTTC.

This clonotype was picked up many times. The chain combines TRBV7-8 with TRBJ2-5; D gene ambiguous. CDR3 size: 16 residues. Germline CDR1 reads SGHVS; CDR2 reads FQNEAQ. V lost 4 bases and J lost 5, with 20 bases in between. CDR3: CASSSRGLRLGETQYF. For the CDR3, the DNA is TGTGCCAGCAGCTCTAGAGGTCTGAGGCTAGGGGAGACCCAGTACTTC.